The rows below give T cell receptor beta chains drawn from one sample of a study of human T cells and chemical hapten exposure. TCRdb used MiXCR to reprocess the RACE reads, holding one entry per CDR3 protein. Among roughly 72,000 distinct CDR3 sequences listed, over 9% were seen once. The source was whole blood, collected in connection with sensitization to the hapten diphenylcyclopropenone (DPC). Source of these receptors: a woman aged 50 to 60 with alopecia areata. Some clones in this sample may be carry-over from other donors' samples. CDR3s include the opening cysteine and the closing phenylalanine or tryptophan. Fields, in order: clone size, V gene, J gene, D gene, CDR3 protein, CDR3 DNA. D genes are given only for firm matches. Clone size is not always given. Where it is, it says once, few, many or a class for expanded clones.

clone size: -; V gene: TRBV4-1; J gene: TRBJ1-2; D gene: -; CDR3 protein: CASSQEEGIYGYTF; CDR3 DNA: TGCGCCAGCAGCCAAGAGGAGGGGATCTATGGCTACACCTTC
clone size: -; V gene: TRBV6-2/TRBV6-3; J gene: TRBJ2-2; D gene: TRBD2; CDR3 protein: CTSSYFLGLANTGELFF; CDR3 DNA: TGTACCAGCAGTTACTTTCTGGGACTAGCGAACACCGGGGAGCTGTTTTTT
clone size: few; V gene: TRBV18; J gene: TRBJ2-1; D gene: -; CDR3 protein: CASSPPVDNEQFF; CDR3 DNA: TGTGCCAGCTCACCACCAGTCGACAATGAGCAGTTCTTC
clone size: many; V gene: TRBV6-1; J gene: TRBJ1-5; D gene: -; CDR3 protein: CASSRDRTNQPQHF; CDR3 DNA: TGTGCCAGCAGCCGCGACAGGACTAATCAGCCCCAGCATTTT
clone size: many; V gene: TRBV12-3/TRBV12-4; J gene: TRBJ2-3; D gene: TRBD2; CDR3 protein: CASRAGVLRTDTQYF; CDR3 DNA: TGTGCCAGCAGGGCGGGGGTCCTCCGAACAGATACGCAGTATTTT
clone size: few; V gene: TRBV9; J gene: TRBJ2-1; D gene: TRBD2; CDR3 protein: CASSPPGLALGNEQFF; CDR3 DNA: TGTGCCAGCAGCCCGCCGGGACTAGCCCTGGGGAATGAGCAGTTCTTC
clone size: few; V gene: TRBV29-1; J gene: TRBJ2-6; D gene: TRBD1; CDR3 protein: CSARKTGGSGANVLTF; CDR3 DNA: TGCAGCGCCAGAAAGACAGGGGGCTCTGGGGCCAACGTCCTGACTTTC
clone size: few; V gene: TRBV10-3; J gene: TRBJ2-1; D gene: TRBD2; CDR3 protein: CAISRAGQPNEQFF; CDR3 DNA: TGTGCCATCAGCCGAGCGGGGCAGCCCAATGAGCAGTTCTTC
clone size: few; V gene: TRBV20-1; J gene: TRBJ2-3; D gene: TRBD2; CDR3 protein: CSAGLAGAAHTQYF; CDR3 DNA: TGCAGTGCTGGACTAGCGGGAGCGGCCCATACGCAGTATTTT
clone size: few; V gene: TRBV3-1; J gene: TRBJ2-1; D gene: -; CDR3 protein: CASSQGGAPGPLKVEQFF; CDR3 DNA: TGTGCCAGCAGCCAAGGGGGAGCTCCGGGACCGCTGAAGGTGGAGCAGTTCTTC
clone size: -; V gene: TRBV5-5; J gene: TRBJ1-2; D gene: -; CDR3 protein: CASSLRPGAYGYTF; CDR3 DNA: TGTGCCAGCAGCTTGCGCCCGGGAGCCTATGGCTACACCTTC
clone size: -; V gene: TRBV7-8; J gene: TRBJ2-3; D gene: -; CDR3 protein: CASSSLDTQYF; CDR3 DNA: TGTGCCAGCAGCTCGCTCGATACGCAGTATTTT